These 27 T cell receptor beta chains were sequenced from one sample in a study of OX40 agonist ivuxolimab in advanced cancers. Libraries were prepared by immunoSEQ multiplex PCR; TCRdb keeps only in-frame clonotypes and omits some of them. The sample consists of tens of thousands of clones, roughly 84% of them appearing once. The specimen was CD4+ or CD8+ T cells sorted from blood, collected in a trial of the OX40 agonist ivuxolimab. The receptors were gathered from an adult with an advanced solid tumor such as melanoma, head and neck, liver or kidney cancer.

The chain couples TRBV5-6 to TRBJ1-2, with D unclear. Deletions cut 0 bases from V and 2 bases from J, with 17 bases between. The germline gives CDR1 SGHDT, CDR2 YYEEEE. The CDR3 is 17 amino acids. The DNA for the CDR3 is TGTGCCAGCAGCTTGGCAAGGTGGCGGTATGCGAACTATGGCTACACCTTC. This gives the protein CASSLARWRYANYGYTF.

V usage is TRBV7-3 and J usage is TRBJ2-7; 7 bases align to TRBD2. The germline V gene encodes CDR1 SGHTA and CDR2 FQGTGA. V was pared by 0 bases and J by 4 bases, with 9 bases of the junction left unmatched. There are 16 residues in the CDR3. CDR3 bases: TGTGCCAGCAGCTTAACGTCTAGCGGAATACTTTACGAGCAGTACTTC. Translating it yields CASSLTSSGILYEQYF.

This clone occurred once. The rearrangement joins TRBV27 to TRBJ1-1; tentative D call: TRBD1 (6 bases). Germline V lookup: CDR1 MNHEY, CDR2 SMNVEV (reference sequence). The germline V and J ends were trimmed by 0 bases and 8 bases, with 22 bases remaining between them. This CDR3 is 17 amino acids long. In DNA form, the CDR3 reads TGTGCCAGCAGTTTATCGGCCGGAGCAGGGGCCGTTTTGGAAGCTTTCTTT. Translation: CASSLSAGAGAVLEAFF.

The chain recombines TRBV13 with TRBJ2-1; D gene unclear. V dropped 4 bases and J dropped 5 bases, with 12 bases sitting between them. Germline V lookup: CDR1 PRHDT, CDR2 FYEKMQ (reference sequence). CDR3 length: 14 amino acids. The CDR3 DNA sequence: TGTGCCAGCAGCTCTCCTTTTAGTGACAATGAGCAGTTCTTC. It translates to CASSSPFSDNEQFF.

This rearrangement joins TRBV2 to TRBJ2-1, with D perhaps TRBD2 (5 bases). This CDR3 is 11 amino acids long. CDR1 is SNHLY and CDR2 is FYNNEI in the germline V gene. The germline V and J ends were trimmed by 7 bases and 8 bases, with 9 bases remaining between them. The CDR3 nucleotides are TGTGCCAGCACGGGATGGGATGAGCAGTTCTTC. This gives the protein CASTGWDEQFF. The complete variable domain, with remaining parts taken from reference TRBV2 and TRBJ2-1, reads EPEVTQTPSHQVTQMGQEVILRCVPISNHLYFYWYRQILGQKVEFLVSFYNNEISEKSEIFDDQFSVERPDGSNFTLKIRSTKLEDSAMYFCASTGWDEQFFGPGTRLTVL.

The rearrangement uses TRBV18 and TRBJ2-1; TRBD2 might be the D (5 bases). The CDR3 sequence is 14 residues long. Germline values: CDR1 KGHSH, CDR2 LQKENI. V was trimmed by 6 bases and J by 7 bases, leaving 16 bases between them. The CDR3 spells CASSRDSRRNEQFF. CDR3 in DNA: TGTGCCAGCTCCCGGGATAGTCGGAGAAATGAGCAGTTCTTC.

V is TRBV6-1 and J is TRBJ1-4; D possibly corresponds to TRBD1 (5 bases). The germline V gene has CDR1 MNHNS and CDR2 SASEGT. The CDR3 has 15 residues. Deletions cut 1 base from V and 8 bases from J, with 14 bases between. CDR3 sequence: CASSEGGTGKEKLFF. In DNA, the CDR3 is TGTGCCAGCAGTGAAGGGGGGACGGGGAAGGAAAAACTGTTTTTT.

The chain uses TRBV6-1 and TRBJ1-2; 9 bases align to TRBD1. Trimming took 3 bases from V and 0 from J; bases not matched to a gene: 5. Germline V gene sequence: CDR1 MNHNS, CDR2 SASEGT. This CDR3 spans 16 amino acids. The DNA of the CDR3 is TGTGCCAGCAGTGATCTTGGACAGGGGACTAACTATGGCTACACCTTC. It translates to CASSDLGQGTNYGYTF.

V gene TRBV6-1 combines with J gene TRBJ2-5; 10 bases agree with TRBD1. V lost 4 bases and J lost 2; bases outside the gene matches: 4. Looked up from germline, CDR1 is MNHNS and CDR2 is SASEGT. The CDR3 is 15 residues long. This CDR3 reads CASSGTGGHQETQYF. CDR3 sequence (DNA): TGTGCCAGCAGTGGGACAGGGGGACATCAAGAGACCCAGTACTTC.

This chain links TRBV6-5 with TRBJ2-7; either TRBD1 or TRBD2 may supply D (5 bases each). Germline V gene data show CDR1 as MNHEY and CDR2 as SVGAGI. The length of the CDR3 is 15 residues. Trimming left V 5 bases short and J 2 bases short, with 16 bases between. CDR3 bases: TGTGCCAGCAGTCTGGGACCACAAGGGCCCTACGAGCAGTACTTC. This encodes CASSLGPQGPYEQYF.

Here the CDR3 DNA reads TGTGCCGTGTCGGAGCGCGTTAACGAGCAGTACTTC. It is translated as CAVSERVNEQYF. The chain carries TRBV6-6 and TRBJ2-7, with D unclear. The CDR3 sequence is 12 residues long. The germline gives CDR1 MNHNY, CDR2 SVGAGI (reference sequence). V was trimmed by 11 bases and J by 5 bases, leaving 16 bases between them.

The CDR3 coding sequence is TGTGCCTGGAGGAGTCCTACGGGGACTATAACTCACAATGAGCAGTTCTTC. Its protein product is CAWRSPTGTITHNEQFF. This chain joins TRBV30 and TRBJ2-1; 7 positions match TRBD2. The CDR3 runs 17 residues. The V gene's germline CDR1 is GTSNPN and CDR2 SVGIG (reference sequence). V shed 3 bases and J 5 bases; nucleotides not matched to a gene: 16.

J is TRBJ1-1 and V is TRBV19; 8 bases fit TRBD1. Trimming removed 4 bases from V and 1 base from J; junction bases left unmatched: 5. CDR1 LNHDA and CDR2 SQIVND come from the germline V gene (reference sequence). The CDR3 has 15 amino acids. In DNA, the CDR3 is TGTGCCAGTAGTAGCAGGGGGCGGGAGAACACTGAAGCTTTCTTT. Translated: CASSSRGRENTEAFF.

The chain joins TRBV25-1 to TRBJ2-1; D might be TRBD2 (5 bases). Germline V gene data show CDR1 as MGHDK and CDR2 as SYGVNS. Trimming removed 1 base at V and 6 bases at J, with 7 bases between. This CDR3 spans 13 amino acids. The CDR3, as DNA: TGTGCCAGCAGTGAATCGCGGGTCAATGAGCAGTTCTTC. Protein: CASSESRVNEQFF.

The V call is TRBV6-5, the J call TRBJ1-4; 7 bases are a match to TRBD1. J lost 7 bases, V lost 0 bases, and 5 bases had no gene match. The CDR3 contains 15 residues. The germline CDR1 and CDR2 sequences are MNHEY and SVGAGI. The CDR3 region has the DNA TGTGCCAGCAGTTACTCTCCAGGGGGAGCTGAAAAACTGTTTTTT. This sequence encodes CASSYSPGGAEKLFF.

This clone was seen just once. One end of the junction varies from germline; a read error may be responsible. The chain couples TRBV19 to TRBJ2-5; D ambiguous. The CDR3 covers 14 residues. The germline V gene encodes CDR1 LNHDA and CDR2 SQIVND (reference sequence). The CDR3 here is CASSMIPRQETQYF. DNA for the CDR3: TGTGCCAGCAGTATGATCCCGCGCCAAGAGACCCAGTACTTC.

V usage is TRBV7-2 and J usage is TRBJ1-5; 8 bases align to TRBD1. The ends lost 1 base at V and 6 bases at J; junction bases unmatched: 5. This CDR3 contains 15 residues. Germline V lookup: CDR1 SGHTA, CDR2 FQGNSA. The CDR3 region has the DNA TGTGCCAGCAGCTTAGGGGGGACAGGCGGTCAGCCCCAGCATTTT. Translation: CASSLGGTGGQPQHF. The variable domain in full, with the rest retrieved from reference TRBV7-2 and TRBJ1-5, is GAGVSQSPSNKVTEKGKDVELRCDPISGHTALYWYRQSLGQGLEFLIYFQGNSAPDKSGLPSDRFSAERTGGSVSTLTIQRTQQEDSAVYLCASSLGGTGGQPQHFGDGTRLSIL.

This clone was counted only a few times. The genes are TRBV7-3 and TRBJ2-3; TRBD2 is a possible D gene (5 bases). V was cut by 2 bases and J by 2 bases, with 5 bases left in between. This CDR3 has 13 amino acids. Germline values: CDR1 SGHTA, CDR2 FQGTGA. The CDR3 here is CASSLDYTDTQYF. CDR3 nucleotide sequence: TGTGCCAGCAGCTTAGACTACACAGATACGCAGTATTTT.

This sequence joins TRBV5-6 and TRBJ2-3, with no clear D. Germline V lookup: CDR1 SGHDT, CDR2 YYEEEE. The V end was cut by 2 bases, the J end by 0 bases, with 7 bases between. The CDR3 has 14 residues. In nucleotides, the CDR3 is TGTGCCAGCAGCTTCGGGTTTAGCACAGATACGCAGTATTTT. Amino acid sequence: CASSFGFSTDTQYF.

The chain recombines TRBV5-4 with TRBJ2-7; D call uncertain. The CDR3 has 13 residues. The germline gives CDR1 SGHNT, CDR2 YYREEE (reference sequence). The V end was cut by 3 bases, the J end by 0 bases, with 7 bases between. CDR3: CASSWGPSYEQYF. The CDR3 region has the DNA TGTGCCAGCAGCTGGGGTCCCTCCTACGAGCAGTACTTC.

The chain links TRBV10-3 to TRBJ2-1; 9 bases are a match to TRBD2. Germline trimming cut 3 bases from V and 4 bases from J; bases unmatched to any gene: 4. Germline lookup yields CDR1 ENHRY and CDR2 SYGVKD. The CDR3 spans 15 residues. Here the CDR3 DNA reads TGTGCCATCAGTGACGGTAGCGGGGGATACAATGAGCAGTTCTTC. As protein: CAISDGSGGYNEQFF.

The rearrangement uses TRBV7-6 and TRBJ1-1; D ambiguous. This CDR3 is 11 amino acids long. Trimming took off 1 base at V and 8 bases at J, with 5 bases between the two ends. Germline assignment: CDR1 SGHVS and CDR2 FNYEAQ. CDR3: CASSLVSEAFF. CDR3 coding DNA: TGTGCCAGCAGCTTAGTCTCGGAAGCTTTCTTT.

The V gene is TRBV5-1, the J gene TRBJ2-5, with 8 bases aligning to TRBD1. This CDR3 is 14 amino acids long. Looked up from germline, CDR1 is SGHRS and CDR2 is YFSETQ. V lost 4 bases, J lost 5 bases, and 7 bases stayed unmatched. CDR3 in amino acids: CASSPTGGMETQYF. The CDR3 DNA follows: TGCGCCAGCAGCCCAACAGGGGGAATGGAGACCCAGTACTTC.

V is TRBV12-5 and J is TRBJ2-1; possibly TRBD2 for D (7 bases). Trimming took off 3 bases at V and 0 bases at J, with 12 bases between the two ends. This CDR3 is built from 16 residues. Germline CDR1 and CDR2: LGHNT and FRNRAP. CDR3 DNA sequence: TGTGCTAGTGGTTTAAGGGGGGGGCTCTCCTACAATGAGCAGTTCTTC. Protein sequence: CASGLRGGLSYNEQFF.

For the CDR3, the DNA is TGTGCCAGCAGCTTAGCGGGGGAGCAGTTCTTC. Residues: CASSLAGEQFF. This sequence joins TRBV11-3 and TRBJ2-1; D perhaps matches TRBD2 (5 bases). With 1 base removed from V and 10 bases from J, the gap between germline ends came to 5 bases. Germline loops: CDR1 SGHNT, CDR2 YENEEA. CDR3 length: 11 residues.

The J gene is TRBJ1-1, the V gene TRBV4-3, with 11 bases aligning to TRBD1. This CDR3 is built from 14 residues. V gave up 4 bases and J gave up 7 bases; unmatched junction bases: 5. Per the germline V gene, CDR1 is LGHNA and CDR2 is YSLEER. The CDR3 nucleotides read TGCGCCAGCAGCCTAGGACAGGGGGCCTTTGAAGCTTTCTTT. This translates into CASSLGQGAFEAFF.

The count of this clone is one. The rearrangement links TRBV5-1 to TRBJ1-2, with TRBD1 identical over 7 bases. V gave up 4 bases and J gave up 5 bases; unmatched junction bases: 8. Germline values: CDR1 SGHRS, CDR2 YFSETQ. The CDR3 sequence is 14 residues long. The CDR3 spells CASSPGDSGYGYTF. The DNA for the CDR3 is TGCGCCAGCAGCCCAGGGGACAGCGGATATGGCTACACCTTC.